These 15 T cell receptor beta chains were all obtained from the same sample, sequenced in a study of shared clonotypes between healthy human individuals. Some clones are missing from TCRdb's copy, which holds only in-frame ones; the method was immunoSEQ multiplex PCR. The table has 2,500,000 or so clones, 90% to 95% seen once. Sample: naive CD4+ T cells sorted from blood. Subset described: CD45RA+ positively selected. Receptors were obtained from a young man in good health.

This clone was recorded only once. The rearrangement uses TRBV2 and TRBJ2-5; D not certain. Trimming left V 10 bases short and J 6 bases short, with 18 bases between. CDR1 is SNHLY, CDR2 FYNNEI, per germline. The CDR3 length is 13 residues. CDR3 sequence (DNA): TGTGCCACCCTCCCCGGAAGTGGGCAGACCCAGTACTTC. Translated, it gives CATLPGSGQTQYF.

The V gene is TRBV2, the J gene TRBJ2-3; TRBD2 aligns across 9 bases. The CDR3 is 15 amino acids. V dropped 3 bases and J dropped 3; count of bases not matched to a gene: 4. CDR1 and CDR2 from the germline V gene are SNHLY and FYNNEI. This CDR3 reads CASSDGTSMTDTQYF. The CDR3 DNA reads as TGTGCCAGCAGTGACGGGACTAGCATGACAGATACGCAGTATTTT.

The V gene is TRBV19, the J gene TRBJ2-1, with 15 nucleotides matching TRBD2. J was trimmed by 3 bases and V by 5 bases; bases with no gene match: 5. The germline CDR1 and CDR2 sequences are LNHDA and SQIVND (reference sequence). This CDR3 spans 17 amino acids. In nucleotides, the CDR3 is TGTGCCAGTAGTCTCGGGACTAGCGGGGGGCGCTACAATGAGCAGTTCTTC. It codes for CASSLGTSGGRYNEQFF. Full variable domain (outside the CDR3, taken from reference TRBV19 and TRBJ2-1): DGGITQSPKYLFRKEGQNVTLSCEQNLNHDAMYWYRQDPGQGLRLIYYSQIVNDFQKGDIAEGYSVSREKKESFPLTVTSAQKNPTAFYLCASSLGTSGGRYNEQFFGPGTRLTVL.

The CDR3 bases are TGTGCCAGCAGTGAAAGGACGGTCCAAGAGACCCAGTACTTC. Translating gives CASSERTVQETQYF. The chain employs TRBV2 and TRBJ2-5; D call uncertain. Trimming removed 2 bases from V and 1 base from J, with 8 bases in between. CDR1 and CDR2 from the germline V gene are SNHLY and FYNNEI. This CDR3 is built from 14 residues.

The sample holds one count of this clone. The chain recombines TRBV4-1 with TRBJ1-2, with D maybe TRBD1 (5 bases). Trimming stripped 5 bases from V and 2 bases from J, with 9 bases between. The CDR3 is made up of 13 amino acids. Per the germline V gene, CDR1 is MGHRA and CDR2 is YSYEKL. CDR3 amino acids: CASSLTVNYGYTF. The DNA of the CDR3 is TGCGCCAGCAGCTTGACAGTAAACTATGGCTACACCTTC.

This clone was seen once. The chain is built from TRBV7-9 and TRBJ1-2, with D maybe TRBD1 (5 bases). Trimming took off 5 bases at V and 7 bases at J, with 14 bases between the two ends. The CDR3 contains 13 residues. Germline V CDR1 and CDR2: SEHNR, FQNEAQ (reference sequence). CDR3 in amino acids: CASSRGLPTGYTF. The CDR3 nucleotides are TGTGCCAGCAGCCGGGGACTCCCAACTGGCTACACCTTC.

This sequence joins TRBV5-1 and TRBJ2-7; D is perhaps TRBD1 or TRBD2 (5 bases each). The CDR3 contains 15 residues. The V gene lost 0 bases and the J gene lost 2 bases, with 12 bases spanning the gap. CDR1 and CDR2 (germline): SGHRS, YFSETQ. CDR3 loop: CASSLAGTQAYEQYF. For the CDR3, the DNA is TGCGCCAGCAGCTTGGCCGGGACGCAAGCCTACGAGCAGTACTTC.

On this clone itself: Its ends do not fully match the called genes, so a read error is possible. V gene TRBV19 combines with J gene TRBJ2-2; D might be TRBD1 (6 bases). Germline V gives CDR1 LNHDA, CDR2 SQIVND (reference sequence). The CDR3 extends over 16 amino acids. CDR3 nucleotides: TGTGCCAGTAGTTTAGACGGGACATTAGCCACCGGGGAGCTGTTTTTT. Its translation: CASSLDGTLATGELFF.

J is TRBJ2-5 and V is TRBV2; D perhaps matches TRBD2 (6 bases). V lost 8 bases, J lost 4 bases, and 8 bases lay in between. CDR1 and CDR2 from the germline V gene are SNHLY and FYNNEI. The CDR3 extends over 11 amino acids. CDR3 in DNA: TGTGCCAGCGACGGGGGAGAGACCCAGTACTTC. Amino acids: CASDGGETQYF.

Details on this clone: Other DNA variants within this sample encode the same CDR3. The chain has TRBV29-1 and TRBJ1-1; D is perhaps TRBD1 (5 bases). There are 13 residues in the CDR3. Germline V gives CDR1 SQVTM, CDR2 ANQGSEA. The V end was cut by 6 bases, the J end by 0 bases, with 11 bases between. CDR3 DNA: TGCAGCGTGGCGGGACGGTTGAACACTGAAGCTTTCTTT. Translating it yields CSVAGRLNTEAFF.

The V and J genes are TRBV5-1 and TRBJ1-6; 8 bases agree with TRBD1. Germline V lookup: CDR1 SGHRS, CDR2 YFSETQ. V trimming: 3 bases; J trimming: 9 bases; junction bases outside the gene matches: 8. CDR3 length: 15 amino acids. Written as DNA, the CDR3 is TGCGCCAGCAGCTCCTTCGACAGGGGAGGTTCACCCCTCCACTTT. This codes for CASSSFDRGGSPLHF.

This clone was counted once. The V call is TRBV9, the J call TRBJ2-7, with 7 bases aligning to TRBD2. J was trimmed by 9 bases and V by 2 bases; bases with no gene match: 11. There are 14 residues in the CDR3. The germline gives CDR1 SGDLS, CDR2 YYNGEE. CDR3 residues: CASSVAGALLGQYF. CDR3 coding DNA: TGTGCCAGCAGCGTGGCGGGAGCCCTTCTAGGGCAGTACTTC.

The table lists this clone with a few counts. This chain links TRBV6-1 with TRBJ1-6, with a weak D call TRBD1 (6 bases). This CDR3 spans 16 amino acids. Germline V CDR1 and CDR2: MNHNS, SASEGT. The germline V and J ends were trimmed by 1 base and 10 bases, with 17 bases remaining between them. The CDR3 DNA reads TGTGCCAGCAGTGAAGGTGTATGGGGGCCCGAATCACCCCTCCACTTT. Protein sequence: CASSEGVWGPESPLHF.

The chain employs TRBV18 and TRBJ2-1, with D possibly matching TRBD1 (8 bases). The CDR3 extends over 15 amino acids. In germline, CDR1 is KGHSH, CDR2 LQKENI. V lost 0 bases to trimming and J lost 7 bases, with 13 bases between them. CDR3 sequence reads: CASSPPKQGGNEQFF. Written as DNA, the CDR3 is TGTGCCAGCTCACCACCGAAACAGGGGGGGAATGAGCAGTTCTTC.

The rearrangement links TRBV6-4 to TRBJ2-3; weak D call: TRBD2 (6 bases). Germline CDR1 and CDR2: MRHNA and SNTAGT. This CDR3 contains 13 residues. Trimming took off 5 bases at V and 4 bases at J, with 10 bases between the two ends. The CDR3 spells CASSHSGADTQYF. The CDR3 coding sequence is TGTGCCAGCAGTCATTCGGGGGCAGATACGCAGTATTTT.